Detailed here is one T cell receptor (beta chain). This receptor's antigen is unknown. Nothing much larger sits one base from this clone, and base qualities are not available. Looking up the germline V gene (reference sequence) yields CDR1 LNHNV and CDR2 YYDKDF. The CDR3, cysteine through phenylalanine, is 16 amino acids long. The entry retains the CDR3 DNA only, 48 bases that are in frame from base 1. Germline trimming amounts to 4 bases on V and 6 bases on J, with 8 as the count of junction bases outside the gene matches. A second Seattle source provided samples from volunteer blood donors who had recovered from COVID-19. Collaborating institutions collected whole blood in K2EDTA tubes following their own protocols. For TCRbeta analysis, collaborators shipped samples in one of three forms: frozen whole blood, isolated PBMCs, or DNA extracted from either of those sample types. This sample is drawn from a study of blood T cell repertoires in COVID-19 (dated by TCRdb to 2019 to 2021). Concerning the study at large: Samples covering the acute and convalescent phases of COVID-19 were provided by collaborators in the United States, Italy and Spain. The prospective study material was composed of cDNA or gDNA derived from T cells, B-cell-depleted T cells, or PBMCs. The dataset comprised deeply sampled blood TCRbeta repertoires from subjects exposed to, actively infected with, or recovered from COVID-19. A freely available public database, intended as a resource for researchers studying the immune response to SARS-CoV-2, is where the repertoires were released. The samples were drawn from the first 160 participants of the ongoing ImmuneRACE study and from over 950 subjects provided by 6 global collaborators. The sample metadata nearly always contained a de-identified subject ID, COVID-19 status, age in years and sex. Where available, HLA class I and class II types were taken from metadata supplied by the sample provider and were not determined by assay-based typing. The paper as a whole reports these results and caveats: How much clinical and demographic metadata was included differed by source and by participant, and the metadata was provided uncurated.

TCRbeta CDR3 regions were amplified from genomic DNA by means of the immunoSEQ Assay, a bias-controlled multiplex PCR. Turning to the authors' computational methods: Nucleated cell counts per sample were estimated from amplification of reference gene primers within the assay. To quantify the absolute abundance of each unique TCRbeta CDR3 rearrangement, sequence reads were collapsed and filtered. For each sample, productive Simpson clonality was calculated as the square root of Simpson's diversity index across productive rearrangements. TCRdb holds this immuneACCESS table with in-frame rearrangements only. Some clones are missing; in checked studies, unresolved V genes explain under half, and the rest has no known cause. The DNA was the basis for D and trimming; V, J and clone size are from that table. The table for this sample lists a few hundred thousand clones; around 78% of them were counted only once. About 4.3% of the sample is held by the ten biggest clonotypes.

This TCR derives from a man aged 55 to 70 who had recovered from COVID-19. The sample comprised peripheral blood. The V and J genes are TRBV15 and TRBJ2-5; 13 of the junction bases match TRBD2. The nucleotides are TGTGCCACCAGCACCCGACTAGCGGGGGGCCGAAAGACCCAGTACTTC. It codes for CATSTRLAGGRKTQYF.